The entry below describes one T cell receptor beta chain. This receptor's antigen is unknown. Qualities for individual bases were not recorded, and no much larger clone is one base off. V is reduced by 3 bases and J by 0 bases, leaving a spacing of 11 bases between them. Reading the germline V gene (reference sequence) gives CDR1 SGHNT and CDR2 YYREEE. The CDR3 has 15 amino acids, counting the end cysteine and phenylalanine. CDR3 DNA only is kept here, 45 bases in frame from base 1. Genomic DNA was isolated from the sorted cells so that the TCRbeta CDR3 region could be sequenced. The immunoSEQ Assay was used for sequencing of TCRbeta CDR3 regions. TCRdb retrieved this table from immuneACCESS and kept in-frame rearrangements only. Not all clones are present; in checked studies, unresolved V genes account for under half, and no reason is known for the remainder. Counted in this sample were approximately 58,000 clones; roughly 84% of them appeared once. The leading ten clones occupy less than 3.5% of the sample.

The entry originates in a study of OX40 agonist ivuxolimab in advanced cancers. For the wider study: The costimulatory receptor OX40 (CD134) was targeted by ivuxolimab, a fully human IgG2 agonistic monoclonal antibody. Intravenous ivuxolimab was administered to patients every 2 weeks at six dose levels: 0.01, 0.1, 0.3, 1.5, 3 and 10 mg/kg. Of the approximately 54 patients in dose escalation, some 20 had hepatocellular carcinoma, some 15 had melanoma, 9 had renal cell carcinoma and 9 had head and neck cancer. In the dose-escalation cohort, approximately 83% of patients were male, and the mean age was 60 years with a range of 23 to 79. Patients were allowed to have had prior anti-PD-1, anti-PD-L1 or anti-CTLA-4 therapy, and 40% to 45% of the dose-escalation patients had previously received checkpoint inhibitors. Partial responses occurred in three dose-escalation patients, of whom one had hepatocellular carcinoma and two had cutaneous melanoma. Peripheral TCRbeta sequencing aimed to test whether ivuxolimab altered TCR sequence diversity and caused clonal T-cell expansion. The paper covers the monotherapy dose-escalation part of the phase I ivuxolimab trial, which included N = 52 patients.

Patients with a history of autoimmune disease or receiving systemic immunosuppression were excluded from the trial. Peripheral blood for TCR sequencing was collected from all dose cohorts at baseline, on cycle 4 day 1, and on cycle 7 day 1. The samples were drawn from a first-in-human, open-label, multicenter phase I dose-escalation trial of ivuxolimab. The trial enrolled adults with locally advanced or metastatic head and neck squamous cell, hepatocellular, melanoma or renal cell carcinoma. Before TCR sequencing, CD4+ T cells and CD8+ T cells from peripheral blood were sorted into separate populations. Results the study describes overall, beyond this receptor: At doses of 0.1 to 3.0 mg/kg, clonal expansion of both CD4+ and CD8+ blood T cells was observed from baseline to week 6. On average, CD8+ T cells showed more expanded clones than CD4+ T cells after ivuxolimab. Low levels of normalized T-cell clonal expansion were also shown by some nonresponding patients. In the 0.1-3.0 mg/kg groups, partial responders had among the lowest normalized peripheral clonal expansion, particularly in CD8+ T cells. The antigen specificity of the clonally expanded peripheral T cells was not determined.

This clonotype originated in an adult with an advanced solid tumor such as melanoma, head and neck, liver or kidney cancer. The chain is made from TRBV5-4 and TRBJ2-3, with TRBD2 perhaps the D gene, on 6 matching bases. The sample in question was CD4+ or CD8+ T cells sorted from blood, obtained in a trial of the OX40 agonist ivuxolimab. The nucleotide sequence is given as TGTGCCAGCAGCTCAGGGCTAGCGAGCACAGATACGCAGTATTTT. Translated, this gives CASSSGLASTDTQYF.